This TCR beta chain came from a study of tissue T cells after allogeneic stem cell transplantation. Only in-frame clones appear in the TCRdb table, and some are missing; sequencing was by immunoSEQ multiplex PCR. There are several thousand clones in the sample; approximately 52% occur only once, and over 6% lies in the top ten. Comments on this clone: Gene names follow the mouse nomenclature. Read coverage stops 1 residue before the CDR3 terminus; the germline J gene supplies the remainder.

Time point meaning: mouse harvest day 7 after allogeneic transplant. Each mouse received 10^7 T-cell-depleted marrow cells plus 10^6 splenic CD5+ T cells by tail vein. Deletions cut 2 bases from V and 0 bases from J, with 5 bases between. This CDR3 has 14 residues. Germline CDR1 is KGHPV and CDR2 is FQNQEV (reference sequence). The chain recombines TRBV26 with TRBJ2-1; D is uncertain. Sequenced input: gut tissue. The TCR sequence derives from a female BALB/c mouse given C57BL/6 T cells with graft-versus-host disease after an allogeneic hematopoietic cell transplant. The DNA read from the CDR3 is TGTGCCAGCAGTCTGGCATTTAACTATGCTGAGCAGTTC. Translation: CASSLAFNYAEQF. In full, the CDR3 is CASSLAFNYAEQFF.